This TCR beta chain was profiled in a study of cytomegalovirus exposure and HLA in healthy donors. Each donor was nominally healthy when sampled (though unrecorded immune exposures were likely). Study observations and caveats: Later analysis revealed greater clonal expansion in HLA-associated TCR beta chains than in equally common others. Reported performance of the classifier showed diagnosis of cytomegalovirus status with high specificity and sensitivity. For presence/absence analyses, sequencing depth was assumed to be roughly uniform across donors.

To note about this clone: What it recognizes is unknown.

Germline V gene sequence: CDR1 SGHTA, CDR2 FQGNSA. V gave up 5 bases and J gave up 4 bases, with 9 bases separating them. This CDR3 region has 14 residues. 13 Jbeta primers and 60 Vbeta primers were used for the PCR. Sequencing used immunoSEQ multiplex PCR; TCRdb keeps in-frame clones, though not all of them. This table has approximately 150,000 clones, approximately 81% appearing once. The V and J genes are TRBV7-2 and TRBJ1-6; a weak D match, TRBD1 (6 bases). This TCR came from a woman aged 40 to 50 in good health and CMV-seropositive. Sample: PBMCs. The CDR3 loop reads CASSPGQYNSPLHF. CDR3 DNA: TGTGCCAGCAGCCCAGGACAGTATAATTCACCCCTCCACTTT.